The source of this T cell receptor beta chain is a study of monozygotic twins with inflammatory bowel disease. Findings and limits, study-wide: IBD patients share fewer clonotypes with other people than healthy twins do, especially with disease activity.

As concerns this clonotype: Its specificity is unknown.

Eight reactions per sample, run separately, yielded cDNA. With the 5' RACE reads reprocessed, TCRdb shows one record per CDR3 protein and no DNA. This sample's clone table lists fewer than 400,000 distinct CDR3 sequences. Germline V lookup: CDR1 SGHTA, CDR2 FQGNSA. This CDR3 contains 16 residues. The TCR was taken from a human donor with ulcerative colitis or Crohn's disease, or a healthy co-twin of an affected twin (not recorded which). V gene TRBV7-2 combines with J gene TRBJ2-3; the TRBD2 assignment by TCRdb is unverifiable without DNA. Sequencing input: blood. The CDR3 sequence is CASSLRLAGVADTQYF.